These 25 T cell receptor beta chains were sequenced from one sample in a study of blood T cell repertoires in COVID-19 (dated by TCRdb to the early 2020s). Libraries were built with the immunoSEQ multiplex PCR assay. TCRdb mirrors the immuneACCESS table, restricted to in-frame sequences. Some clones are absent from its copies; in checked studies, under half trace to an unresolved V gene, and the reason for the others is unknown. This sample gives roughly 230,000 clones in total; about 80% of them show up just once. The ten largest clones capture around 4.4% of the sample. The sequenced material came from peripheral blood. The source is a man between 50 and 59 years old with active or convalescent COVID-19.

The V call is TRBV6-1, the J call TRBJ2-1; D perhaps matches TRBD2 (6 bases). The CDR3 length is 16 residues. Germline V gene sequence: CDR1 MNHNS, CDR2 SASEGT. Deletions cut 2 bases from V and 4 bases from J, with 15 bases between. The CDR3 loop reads CASSETEGGPYNEQFF. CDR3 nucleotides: TGTGCCAGCAGTGAAACAGAGGGAGGCCCTTACAATGAGCAGTTCTTC.

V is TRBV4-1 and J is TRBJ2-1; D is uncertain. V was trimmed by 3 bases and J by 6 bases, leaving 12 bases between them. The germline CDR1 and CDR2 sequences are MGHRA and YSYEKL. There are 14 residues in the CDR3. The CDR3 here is CASSQELTFNEQFF. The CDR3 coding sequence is TGCGCCAGCAGCCAGGAACTGACTTTCAATGAGCAGTTCTTC.

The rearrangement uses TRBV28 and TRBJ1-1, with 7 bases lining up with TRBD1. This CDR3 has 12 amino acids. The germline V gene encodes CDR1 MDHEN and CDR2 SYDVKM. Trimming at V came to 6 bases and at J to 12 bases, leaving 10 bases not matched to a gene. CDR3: CASSLGQRITFF. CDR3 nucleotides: TGTGCCAGCAGCCTGGGACAGCGGATCACTTTCTTT.

This CDR3 reads CASSLGSGSSTDTQYF. Written as DNA, the CDR3 is TGTGCCAGCAGCTTAGGTTCGGGGAGTAGCACAGATACGCAGTATTTT. The chain recombines TRBV7-8 with TRBJ2-3, with D possibly matching TRBD2 (5 bases). The germline gives CDR1 SGHVS, CDR2 FQNEAQ. The CDR3 spans 16 residues. Between the trimmed V and J ends, which lost 1 base and 0 bases, there was a span of 11 bases.

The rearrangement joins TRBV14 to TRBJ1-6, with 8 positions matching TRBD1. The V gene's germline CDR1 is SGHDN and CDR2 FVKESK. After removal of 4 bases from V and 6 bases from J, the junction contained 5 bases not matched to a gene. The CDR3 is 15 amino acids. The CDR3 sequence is CASSLDRVVNSPLHF. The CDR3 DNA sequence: TGTGCCAGCAGCCTGGACAGGGTTGTTAATTCACCCCTCCACTTT.

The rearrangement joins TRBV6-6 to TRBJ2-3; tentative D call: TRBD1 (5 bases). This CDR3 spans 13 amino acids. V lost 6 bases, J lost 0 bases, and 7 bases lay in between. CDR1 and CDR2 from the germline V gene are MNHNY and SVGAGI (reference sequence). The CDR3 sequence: CASRDTSTDTQYF. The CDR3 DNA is TGTGCCAGCAGGGACACTAGCACAGATACGCAGTATTTT.

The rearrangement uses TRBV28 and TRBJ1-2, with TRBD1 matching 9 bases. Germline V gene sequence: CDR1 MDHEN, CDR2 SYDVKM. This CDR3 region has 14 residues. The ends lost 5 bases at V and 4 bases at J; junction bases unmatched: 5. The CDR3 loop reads CASSVPGQGYGYTF. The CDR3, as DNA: TGTGCCAGCAGTGTACCGGGACAGGGCTATGGCTACACCTTC.

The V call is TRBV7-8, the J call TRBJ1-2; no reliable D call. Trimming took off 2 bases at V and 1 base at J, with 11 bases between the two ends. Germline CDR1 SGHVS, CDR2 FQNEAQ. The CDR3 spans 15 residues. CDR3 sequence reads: CASSLSGVINYGYTF. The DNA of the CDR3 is TGTGCCAGCAGCTTAAGCGGAGTAATTAACTATGGCTACACCTTC. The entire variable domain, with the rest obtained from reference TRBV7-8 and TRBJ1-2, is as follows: GAGVSQSPRYKVAKRGQDVALRCDPISGHVSLFWYQQALGQGPEFLTYFQNEAQLDKSGLPSDRFFAERPEGSVSTLKIQRTQQEDSAVYLCASSLSGVINYGYTFGSGTRLTVV.

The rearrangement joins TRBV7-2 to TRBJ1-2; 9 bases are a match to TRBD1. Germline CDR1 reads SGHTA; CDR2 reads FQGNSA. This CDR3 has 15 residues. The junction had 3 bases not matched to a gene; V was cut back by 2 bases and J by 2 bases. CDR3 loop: CASSLWTGENYGYTF. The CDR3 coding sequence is TGTGCCAGCAGCTTATGGACAGGGGAAAACTATGGCTACACCTTC.

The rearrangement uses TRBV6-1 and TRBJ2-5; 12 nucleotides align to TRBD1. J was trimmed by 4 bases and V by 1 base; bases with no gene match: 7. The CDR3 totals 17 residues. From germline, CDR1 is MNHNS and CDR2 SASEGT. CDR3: CASSEVGGTGGLETQYF. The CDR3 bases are TGTGCCAGCAGTGAAGTTGGAGGGACAGGGGGCCTAGAGACCCAGTACTTC.

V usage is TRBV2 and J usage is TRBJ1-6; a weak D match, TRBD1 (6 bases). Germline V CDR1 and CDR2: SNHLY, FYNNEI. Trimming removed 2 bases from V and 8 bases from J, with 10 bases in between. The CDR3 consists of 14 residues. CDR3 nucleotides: TGTGCCAGCAGTGAAAGGGGGGGGGATTCACCCCTCCACTTT. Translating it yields CASSERGGDSPLHF.

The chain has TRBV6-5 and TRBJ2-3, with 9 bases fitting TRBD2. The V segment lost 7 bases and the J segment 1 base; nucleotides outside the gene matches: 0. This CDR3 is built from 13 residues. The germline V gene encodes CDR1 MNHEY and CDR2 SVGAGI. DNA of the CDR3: TGTGCCAGCAAGCGGGGGGGCACAGATACGCAGTATTTT. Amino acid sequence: CASKRGGTDTQYF.

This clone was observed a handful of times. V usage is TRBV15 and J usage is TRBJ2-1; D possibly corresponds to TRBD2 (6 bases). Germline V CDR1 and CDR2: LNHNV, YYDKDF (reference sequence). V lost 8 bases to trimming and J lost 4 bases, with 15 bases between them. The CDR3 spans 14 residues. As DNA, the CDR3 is TGTGCCACCTCGGGCGGGGCTCGGTACAATGAGCAGTTCTTC. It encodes CATSGGARYNEQFF.

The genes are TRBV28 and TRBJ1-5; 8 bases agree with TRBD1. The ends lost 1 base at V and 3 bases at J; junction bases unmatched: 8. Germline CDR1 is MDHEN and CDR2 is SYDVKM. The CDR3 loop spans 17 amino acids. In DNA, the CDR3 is TGTGCCAGCAGTTTATTCCCACGGACAGGGAACAATCAGCCCCAGCATTTT. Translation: CASSLFPRTGNNQPQHF.

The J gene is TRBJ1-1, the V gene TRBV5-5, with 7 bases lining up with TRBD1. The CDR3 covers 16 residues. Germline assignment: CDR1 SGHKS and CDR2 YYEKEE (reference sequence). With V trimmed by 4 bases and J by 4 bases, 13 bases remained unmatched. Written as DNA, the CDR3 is TGTGCCAGCAGCCCGACAGGGATGCTCGGTTCCACTGAAGCTTTCTTT. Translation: CASSPTGMLGSTEAFF. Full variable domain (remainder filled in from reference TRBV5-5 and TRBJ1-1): DAGVTQSPTHLIKTRGQQVTLRCSPISGHKSVSWYQQVLGQGPQFIFQYYEKEERGRGNFPDRFSARQFPNYSSELNVNALLLGDSALYLCASSPTGMLGSTEAFFGQGTRLTVV.

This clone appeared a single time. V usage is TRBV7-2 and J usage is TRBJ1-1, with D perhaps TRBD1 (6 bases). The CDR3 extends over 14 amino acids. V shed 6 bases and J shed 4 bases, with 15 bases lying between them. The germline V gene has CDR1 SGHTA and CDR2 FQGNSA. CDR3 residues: CASRRGGFGTEAFF. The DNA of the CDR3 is TGTGCCAGCAGAAGGGGGGGGTTTGGCACTGAAGCTTTCTTT.

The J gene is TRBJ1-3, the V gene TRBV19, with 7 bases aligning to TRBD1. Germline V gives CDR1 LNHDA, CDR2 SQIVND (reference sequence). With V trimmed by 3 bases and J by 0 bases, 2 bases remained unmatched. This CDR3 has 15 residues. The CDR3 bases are TGTGCCAGTAGTATGCAGGGGGACTCTGGAAACACCATATATTTT. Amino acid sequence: CASSMQGDSGNTIYF.

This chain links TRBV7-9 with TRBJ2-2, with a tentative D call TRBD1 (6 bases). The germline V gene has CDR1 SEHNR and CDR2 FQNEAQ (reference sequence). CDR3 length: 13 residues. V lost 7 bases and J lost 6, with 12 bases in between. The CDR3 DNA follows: TGTGCCAGCATTGTGGGGGCCGCCGGGGAGCTGTTTTTT. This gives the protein CASIVGAAGELFF.

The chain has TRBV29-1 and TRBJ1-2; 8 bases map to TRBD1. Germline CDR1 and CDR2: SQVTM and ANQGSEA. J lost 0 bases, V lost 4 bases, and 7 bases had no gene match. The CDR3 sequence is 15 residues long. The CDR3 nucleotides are TGCAGCGTTGCCAGGACAGGGACATCTAACTATGGCTACACCTTC. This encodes CSVARTGTSNYGYTF.

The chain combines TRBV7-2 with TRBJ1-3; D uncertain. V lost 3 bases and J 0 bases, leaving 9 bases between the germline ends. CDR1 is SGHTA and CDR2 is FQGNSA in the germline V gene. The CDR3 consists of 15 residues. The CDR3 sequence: CASSFRSVSGNTIYF. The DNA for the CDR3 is TGTGCCAGCAGCTTTCGGTCCGTCTCTGGAAACACCATATATTTT.

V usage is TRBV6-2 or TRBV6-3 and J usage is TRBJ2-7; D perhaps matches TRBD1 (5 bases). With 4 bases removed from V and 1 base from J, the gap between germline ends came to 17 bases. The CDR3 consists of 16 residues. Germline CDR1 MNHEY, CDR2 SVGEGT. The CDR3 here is CASSSPVTVISYEQYF. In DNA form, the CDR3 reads TGTGCCAGCAGTTCCCCCGTGACAGTTATATCCTACGAGCAGTACTTC.

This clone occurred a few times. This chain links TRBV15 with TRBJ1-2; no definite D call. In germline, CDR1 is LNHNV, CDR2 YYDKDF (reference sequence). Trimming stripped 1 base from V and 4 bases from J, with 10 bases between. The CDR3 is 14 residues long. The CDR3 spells CATSRARQTYGYTF. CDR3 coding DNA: TGTGCCACCAGCAGAGCCCGACAAACCTATGGCTACACCTTC.

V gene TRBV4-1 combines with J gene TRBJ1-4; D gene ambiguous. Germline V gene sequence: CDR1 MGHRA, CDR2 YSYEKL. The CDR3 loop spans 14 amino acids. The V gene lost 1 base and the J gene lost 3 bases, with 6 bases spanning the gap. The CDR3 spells CASSQGRANEKLFF. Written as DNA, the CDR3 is TGCGCCAGCAGCCAAGGACGGGCTAATGAAAAACTGTTTTTT.

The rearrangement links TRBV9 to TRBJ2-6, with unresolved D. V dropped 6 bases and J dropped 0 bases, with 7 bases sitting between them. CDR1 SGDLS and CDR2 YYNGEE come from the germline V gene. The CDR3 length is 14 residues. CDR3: CASTPGSGANVLTF. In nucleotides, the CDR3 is TGTGCCAGCACCCCCGGCTCTGGGGCCAACGTCCTGACTTTC.

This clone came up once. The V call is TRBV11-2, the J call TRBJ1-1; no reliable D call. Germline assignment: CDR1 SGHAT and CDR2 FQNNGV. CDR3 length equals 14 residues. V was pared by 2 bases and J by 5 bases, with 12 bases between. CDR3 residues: CASSLYERRTEAFF. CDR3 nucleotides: TGTGCCAGCAGCTTATATGAACGGAGGACTGAAGCTTTCTTT. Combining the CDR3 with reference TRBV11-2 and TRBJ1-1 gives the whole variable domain EAGVAQSPRYKIIEKRQSVAFWCNPISGHATLYWYQQILGQGPKLLIQFQNNGVVDDSQLPKDRFSAERLKGVDSTLKIQPAKLEDSAVYLCASSLYERRTEAFFGQGTRLTVV.